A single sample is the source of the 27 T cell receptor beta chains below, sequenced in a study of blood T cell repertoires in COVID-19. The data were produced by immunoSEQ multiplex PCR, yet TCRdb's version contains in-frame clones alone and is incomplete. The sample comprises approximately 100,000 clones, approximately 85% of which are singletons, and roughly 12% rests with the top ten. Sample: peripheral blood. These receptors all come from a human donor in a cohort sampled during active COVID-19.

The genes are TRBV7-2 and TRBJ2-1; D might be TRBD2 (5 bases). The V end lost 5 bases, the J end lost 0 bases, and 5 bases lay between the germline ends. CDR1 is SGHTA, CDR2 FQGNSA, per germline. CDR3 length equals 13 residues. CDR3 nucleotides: TGTGCCAGCAGCGAGGGCTCCTACAATGAGCAGTTCTTC. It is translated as CASSEGSYNEQFF.

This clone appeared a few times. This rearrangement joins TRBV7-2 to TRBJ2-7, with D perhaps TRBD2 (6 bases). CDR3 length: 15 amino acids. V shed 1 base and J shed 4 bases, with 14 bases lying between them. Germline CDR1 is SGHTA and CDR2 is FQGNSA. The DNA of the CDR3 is TGTGCCAGCAGCTTAGGGGGGAGCGGAGGGTACGAGCAGTACTTC. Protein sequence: CASSLGGSGGYEQYF.

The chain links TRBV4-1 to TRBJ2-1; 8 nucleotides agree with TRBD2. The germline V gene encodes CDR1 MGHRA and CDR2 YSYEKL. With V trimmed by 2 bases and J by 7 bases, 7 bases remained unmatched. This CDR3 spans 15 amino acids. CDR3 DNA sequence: TGCGCCAGCAGCCAACTTCGGGGGGGCCCGAATGAGCAGTTCTTC. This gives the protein CASSQLRGGPNEQFF.

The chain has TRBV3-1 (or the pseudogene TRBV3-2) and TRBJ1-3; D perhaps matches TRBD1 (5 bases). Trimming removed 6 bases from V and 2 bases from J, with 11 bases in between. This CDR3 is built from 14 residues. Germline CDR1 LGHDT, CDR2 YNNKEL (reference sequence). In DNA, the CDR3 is TGTGCCAGCAGACCGCGGGGGACTGGAAACACCATATATTTT. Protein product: CASRPRGTGNTIYF.

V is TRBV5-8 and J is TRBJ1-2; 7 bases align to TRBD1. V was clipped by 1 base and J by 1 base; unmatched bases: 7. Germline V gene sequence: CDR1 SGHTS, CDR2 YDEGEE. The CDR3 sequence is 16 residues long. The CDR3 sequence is CASSLSGQPFNYGYTF. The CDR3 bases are TGTGCCAGCAGCTTGTCGGGACAGCCCTTTAACTATGGCTACACCTTC. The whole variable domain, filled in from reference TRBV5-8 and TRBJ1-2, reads EAGVTQSPTHLIKTRGQQATLRCSPISGHTSVYWYQQALGLGLQFLLWYDEGEERNRGNFPPRFSGRQFPNYSSELNVNALELEDSALYLCASSLSGQPFNYGYTFGSGTRLTVV.

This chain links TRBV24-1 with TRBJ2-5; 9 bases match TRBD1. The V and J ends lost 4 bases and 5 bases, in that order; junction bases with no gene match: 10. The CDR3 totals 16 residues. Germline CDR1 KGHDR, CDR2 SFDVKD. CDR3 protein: CATSEAWTGDVETQYF. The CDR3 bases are TGTGCCACCAGTGAAGCCTGGACAGGGGACGTCGAGACCCAGTACTTC.

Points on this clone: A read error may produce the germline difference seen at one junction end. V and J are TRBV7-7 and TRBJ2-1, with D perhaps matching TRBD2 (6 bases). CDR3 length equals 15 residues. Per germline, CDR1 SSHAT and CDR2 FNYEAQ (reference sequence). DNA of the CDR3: TGTGCTAGCAGCCCGGATTGGACTAACCCCAATGAGCAGTTCTTC. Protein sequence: CASSPDWTNPNEQFF. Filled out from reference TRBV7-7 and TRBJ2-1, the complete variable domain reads GAGVSQSPRYKVTKRGQDVTLRCDPISSHATLYWYQQALGQGPEFLTYFNYEAQPDKSGLPSDRFSAERPEGSISTLTIQRTEQRDSAMYRCASSPDWTNPNEQFFGPGTRLTVL.

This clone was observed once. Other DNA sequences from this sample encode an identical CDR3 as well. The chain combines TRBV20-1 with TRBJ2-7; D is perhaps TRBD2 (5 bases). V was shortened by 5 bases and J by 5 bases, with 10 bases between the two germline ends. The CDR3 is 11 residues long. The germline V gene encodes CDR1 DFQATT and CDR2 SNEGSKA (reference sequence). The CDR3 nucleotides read TGCAGTGCTCGGAGCGGCCACGAGCAGTACTTC. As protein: CSARSGHEQYF.

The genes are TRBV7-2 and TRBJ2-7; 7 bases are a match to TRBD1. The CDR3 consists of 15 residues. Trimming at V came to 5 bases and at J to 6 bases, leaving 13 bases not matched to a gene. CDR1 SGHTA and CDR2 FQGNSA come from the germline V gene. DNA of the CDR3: TGTGCCAGCAGCATTTCCGGGACAGCGCGCCTCGAGCAGTACTTC. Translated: CASSISGTARLEQYF.

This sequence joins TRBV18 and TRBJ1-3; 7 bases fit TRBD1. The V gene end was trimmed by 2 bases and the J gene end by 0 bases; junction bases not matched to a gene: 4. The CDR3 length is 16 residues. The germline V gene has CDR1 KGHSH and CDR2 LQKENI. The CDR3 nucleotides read TGTGCCAGCTCACCAGGGACAGTGAGCTCTGGAAACACCATATATTTT. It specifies CASSPGTVSSGNTIYF.

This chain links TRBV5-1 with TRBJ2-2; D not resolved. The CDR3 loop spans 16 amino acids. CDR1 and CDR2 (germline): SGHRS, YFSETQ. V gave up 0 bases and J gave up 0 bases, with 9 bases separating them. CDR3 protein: CASSLEVTSNTGELFF. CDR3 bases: TGCGCCAGCAGCTTGGAGGTGACTTCGAACACCGGGGAGCTGTTTTTT.

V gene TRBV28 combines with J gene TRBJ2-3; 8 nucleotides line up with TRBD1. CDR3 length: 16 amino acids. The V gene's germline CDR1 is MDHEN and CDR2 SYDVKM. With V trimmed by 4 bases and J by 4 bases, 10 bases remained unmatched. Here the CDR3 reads CASSSPTGAPADTQYF. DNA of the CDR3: TGTGCCAGCAGTTCTCCGACAGGGGCCCCTGCAGATACGCAGTATTTT.

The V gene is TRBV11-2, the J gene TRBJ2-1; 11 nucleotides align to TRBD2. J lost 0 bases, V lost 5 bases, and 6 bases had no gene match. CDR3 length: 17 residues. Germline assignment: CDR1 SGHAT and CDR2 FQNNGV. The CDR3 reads CASSLLAGGISYNEQFF. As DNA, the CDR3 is TGTGCCAGCAGCCTCCTAGCGGGAGGTATCTCCTACAATGAGCAGTTCTTC.

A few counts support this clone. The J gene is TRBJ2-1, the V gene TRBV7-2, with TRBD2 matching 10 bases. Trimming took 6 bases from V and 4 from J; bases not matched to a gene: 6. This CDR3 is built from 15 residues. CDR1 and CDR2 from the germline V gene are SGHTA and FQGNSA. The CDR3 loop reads CASRNSGRQYNEQFF. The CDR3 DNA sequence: TGTGCCAGCAGAAATAGCGGGAGGCAGTACAATGAGCAGTTCTTC.

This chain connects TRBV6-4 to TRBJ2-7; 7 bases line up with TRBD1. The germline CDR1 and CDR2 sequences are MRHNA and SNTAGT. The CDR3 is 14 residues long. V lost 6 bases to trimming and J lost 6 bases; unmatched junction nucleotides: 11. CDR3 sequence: CASSHRGKEGEQYF. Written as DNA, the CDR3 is TGTGCCAGCAGCCACAGGGGCAAGGAAGGCGAGCAGTACTTC.

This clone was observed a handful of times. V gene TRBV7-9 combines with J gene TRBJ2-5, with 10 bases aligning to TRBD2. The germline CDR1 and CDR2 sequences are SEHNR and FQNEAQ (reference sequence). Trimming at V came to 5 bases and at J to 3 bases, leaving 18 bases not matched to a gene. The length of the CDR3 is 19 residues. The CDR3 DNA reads TGTGCCAGCAGCCGCCTAACTGGACTAGCGGCCTATCAGGAAGAGACCCAGTACTTC. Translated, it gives CASSRLTGLAAYQEETQYF.

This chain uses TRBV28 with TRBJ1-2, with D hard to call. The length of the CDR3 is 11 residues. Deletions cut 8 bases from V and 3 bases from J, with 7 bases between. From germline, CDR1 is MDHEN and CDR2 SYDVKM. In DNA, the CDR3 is TGTGCCAGCGAGAGAGACTATGGCTACACCTTC. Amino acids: CASERDYGYTF.

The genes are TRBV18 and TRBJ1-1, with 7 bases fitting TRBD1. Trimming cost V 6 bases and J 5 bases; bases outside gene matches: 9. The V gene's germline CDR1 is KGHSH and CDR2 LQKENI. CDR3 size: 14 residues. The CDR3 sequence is CASSPGRGKTEAFF. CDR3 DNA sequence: TGTGCCAGCTCTCCCGGCAGGGGGAAAACTGAAGCTTTCTTT. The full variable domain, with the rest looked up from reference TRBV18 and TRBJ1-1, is NAGVMQNPRHLVRRRGQEARLRCSPMKGHSHVYWYRQLPEEGLKFMVYLQKENIIDESGMPKERFSAEFPKEGPSILRIQQVVRGDSAAYFCASSPGRGKTEAFFGQGTRLTVV.

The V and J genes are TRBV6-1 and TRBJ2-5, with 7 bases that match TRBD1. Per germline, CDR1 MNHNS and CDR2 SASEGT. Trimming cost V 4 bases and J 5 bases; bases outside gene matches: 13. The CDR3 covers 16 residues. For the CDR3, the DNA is TGTGCCAGCAGTGGTCTATCACAGGGGTCAAGGGAGACCCAGTACTTC. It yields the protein CASSGLSQGSRETQYF.

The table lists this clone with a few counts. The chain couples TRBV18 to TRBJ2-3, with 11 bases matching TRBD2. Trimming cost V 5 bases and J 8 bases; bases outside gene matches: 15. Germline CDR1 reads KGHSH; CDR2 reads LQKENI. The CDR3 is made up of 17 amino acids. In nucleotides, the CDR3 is TGTGCCAGCTCAGGATCCGGCGCGGATAGCGGGAGGGGTACGCAGTATTTT. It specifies CASSGSGADSGRGTQYF.

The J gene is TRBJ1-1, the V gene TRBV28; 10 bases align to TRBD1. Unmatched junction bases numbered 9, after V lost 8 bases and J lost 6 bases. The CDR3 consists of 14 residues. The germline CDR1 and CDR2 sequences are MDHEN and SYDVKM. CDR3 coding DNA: TGTGCCAGCTGCCGGGACAGGGGATTTTCTGAAGCTTTCTTT. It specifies CASCRDRGFSEAFF.

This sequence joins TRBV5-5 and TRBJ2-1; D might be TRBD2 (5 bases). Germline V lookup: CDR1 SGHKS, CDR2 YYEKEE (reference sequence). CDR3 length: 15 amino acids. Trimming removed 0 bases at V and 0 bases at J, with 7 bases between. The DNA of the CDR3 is TGTGCCAGCAGCTTGGGGAGGAGCTCCTACAATGAGCAGTTCTTC. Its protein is CASSLGRSSYNEQFF.

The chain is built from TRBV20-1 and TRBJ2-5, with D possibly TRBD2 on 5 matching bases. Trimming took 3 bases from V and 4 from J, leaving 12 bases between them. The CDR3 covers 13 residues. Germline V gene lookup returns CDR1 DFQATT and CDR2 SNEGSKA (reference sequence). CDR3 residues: CSASLARLETQYF. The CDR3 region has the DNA TGCAGTGCTAGTTTAGCGAGACTAGAGACCCAGTACTTC.

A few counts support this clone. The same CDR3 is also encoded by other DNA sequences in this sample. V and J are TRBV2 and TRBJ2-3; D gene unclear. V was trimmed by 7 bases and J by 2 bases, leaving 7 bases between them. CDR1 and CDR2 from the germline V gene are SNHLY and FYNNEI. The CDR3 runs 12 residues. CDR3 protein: CASNLATDTQYF. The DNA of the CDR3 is TGTGCCAGCAATCTGGCCACAGATACGCAGTATTTT.

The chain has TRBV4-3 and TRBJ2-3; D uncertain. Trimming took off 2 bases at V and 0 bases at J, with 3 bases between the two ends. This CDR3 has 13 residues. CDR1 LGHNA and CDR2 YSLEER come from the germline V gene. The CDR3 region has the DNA TGCGCCAGCAGCCAACCGAGCACAGATACGCAGTATTTT. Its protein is CASSQPSTDTQYF.

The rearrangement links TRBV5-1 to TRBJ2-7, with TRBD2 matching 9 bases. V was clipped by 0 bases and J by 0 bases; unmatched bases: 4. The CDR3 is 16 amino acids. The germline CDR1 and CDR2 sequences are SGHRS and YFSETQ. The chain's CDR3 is CASSLGSGRSSYEQYF. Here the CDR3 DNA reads TGCGCCAGCAGCTTGGGTAGCGGGAGAAGCTCCTACGAGCAGTACTTC.

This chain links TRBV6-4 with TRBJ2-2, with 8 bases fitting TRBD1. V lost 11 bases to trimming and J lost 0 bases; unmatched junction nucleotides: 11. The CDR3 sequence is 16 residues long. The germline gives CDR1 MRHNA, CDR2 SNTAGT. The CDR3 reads CARTVQQGANTGELFF. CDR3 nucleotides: TGTGCCCGGACCGTACAACAGGGGGCGAACACCGGGGAGCTGTTTTTT.